This TCR beta chain was obtained from a study of glioma-infiltrating T cells after dendritic cell vaccination. TCRB CDR3 was amplified from 2 ug genomic DNA or less. Repertoires were generated with immunoSEQ multiplex PCR, while TCRdb's copy carries only in-frame clones and drops some. The data show about 64,000 clones, roughly 86% seen once. This clone was seen a handful of times. Documented time point: after dendritic cell vaccination, including at tumor progression/relapse. Isocitrate dehydrogenase mutation was absent in all glioblastoma patients. Blood PBMC samples: pre-vaccination, two weeks post third vaccination, and at tumor progression. The sequenced sample was blood, obtained after dendritic cell vaccination. This TCR was recovered from a human donor with glioblastoma.

The CDR3, as DNA: TGTGCCAGTAGTATAAGGTGGGGGGGGGATGGCTACACCTTC. Protein sequence: CASSIRWGGDGYTF. This chain uses TRBV19 with TRBJ1-2, with D perhaps matching TRBD1 (5 bases). The germline V gene encodes CDR1 LNHDA and CDR2 SQIVND (reference sequence). V was shortened by 2 bases and J by 6 bases, with 13 bases between the two germline ends. This CDR3 comprises 14 residues.